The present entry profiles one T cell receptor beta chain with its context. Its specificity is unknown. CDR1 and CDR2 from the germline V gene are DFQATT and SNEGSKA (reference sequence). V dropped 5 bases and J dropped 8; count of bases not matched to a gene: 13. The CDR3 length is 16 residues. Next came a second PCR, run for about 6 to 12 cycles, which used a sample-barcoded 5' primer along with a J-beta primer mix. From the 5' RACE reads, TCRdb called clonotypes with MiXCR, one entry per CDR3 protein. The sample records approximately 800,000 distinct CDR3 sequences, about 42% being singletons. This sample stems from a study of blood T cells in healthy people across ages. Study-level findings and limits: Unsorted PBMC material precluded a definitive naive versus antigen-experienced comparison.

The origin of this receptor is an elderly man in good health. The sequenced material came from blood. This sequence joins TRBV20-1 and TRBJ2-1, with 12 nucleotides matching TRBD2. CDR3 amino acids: CSAGKRLAGVYDEQFF. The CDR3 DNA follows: TGCAGTGCTGGCAAGAGACTAGCGGGAGTTTATGATGAGCAGTTCTTC.